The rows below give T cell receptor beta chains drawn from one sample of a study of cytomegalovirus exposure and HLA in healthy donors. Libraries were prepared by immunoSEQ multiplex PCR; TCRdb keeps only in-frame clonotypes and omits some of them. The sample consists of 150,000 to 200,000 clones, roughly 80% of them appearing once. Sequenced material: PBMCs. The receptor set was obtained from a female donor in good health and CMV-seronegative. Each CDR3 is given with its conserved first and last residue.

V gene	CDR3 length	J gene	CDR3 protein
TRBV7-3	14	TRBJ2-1	CASSAEADWGEQFF
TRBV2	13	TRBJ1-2	CASGGGDVYGYTF
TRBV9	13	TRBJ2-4	CASSLTASNIQYF
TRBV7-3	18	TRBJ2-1	CASSLNPLAASSYNEQFF
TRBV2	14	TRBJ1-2	CASSLGRANYGYTF
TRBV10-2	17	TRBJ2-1	CASSESILADLNNEQFF
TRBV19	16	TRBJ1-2	CASSIPGQGADYGYTF
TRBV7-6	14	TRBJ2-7	CASTPDRLSYEQYF
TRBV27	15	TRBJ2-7	CASRARTGPPYEQYF
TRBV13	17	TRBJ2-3	CASSLVRGLGSTDTQYF
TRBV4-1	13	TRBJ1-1	CASSPDRSREAFF
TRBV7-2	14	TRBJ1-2	CASSLGQGGYGYTF
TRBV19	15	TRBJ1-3	CASSINRQAGNTIYF
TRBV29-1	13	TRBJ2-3	CSVVLQGTDTQYF
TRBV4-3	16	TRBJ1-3	CASSQERQIPGNTIYF
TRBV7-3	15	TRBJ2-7	CASSLTSGSSYEQYF
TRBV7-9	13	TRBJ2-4	CASSLGDKNIQYF
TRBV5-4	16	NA	CASSLALTSGKYEQYF
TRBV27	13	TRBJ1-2	CASSKWGTDGYTF
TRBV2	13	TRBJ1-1	CASILPGQGEAFF
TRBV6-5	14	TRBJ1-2	CASSYLGQPYGYTF
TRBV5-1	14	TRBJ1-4	CASSPGQGDEKLFF
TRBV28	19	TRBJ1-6	CASSLQIPGHLSYNSPLHF